This section outlines one T cell receptor (beta chain) sequence together with its context. Its antigen is not identified. Assay: immunoSEQ multiplex PCR; the TCRdb copy retains only in-frame clones and omits some. Among some 57,000 clones listed, roughly 80% were seen once. These data are taken from a study of memory CD4+ T cells and cytomegalovirus serostatus. Turning to the study itself: Donors were healthy Belgian adults, under 10 CMV seropositive and around 24 seronegative. Study-wide results and limits: Suggested: most of the CMV-linked TCR signature lies in CD4+ memory cells. About 40% of the roughly 160 known CMV-associated TCRbeta sequences appeared in CD4+ memory.

Single viable CD3+CD4+CD8-CD45RO+ cells were sorted as the memory CD4+ T cells. Positive selection with CD4 microbeads enriched total CD4+ T cells. Trimming cost V 8 bases and J 9 bases, with 14 bases left between them. This CDR3 is 12 amino acids long. Germline values: CDR1 KGHSH, CDR2 LQKENI. V gene TRBV18 combines with J gene TRBJ2-1, with D tentatively TRBD1 or TRBD2 (5 bases each). The source of this sequence is an adult in good health and CMV-seronegative. Specimen: memory CD4+ T cells from blood. Here the CDR3 DNA reads TGTGCCAGCCACGATGGGGGTGGTGAGCAGTTCTTC. Protein sequence: CASHDGGGEQFF.